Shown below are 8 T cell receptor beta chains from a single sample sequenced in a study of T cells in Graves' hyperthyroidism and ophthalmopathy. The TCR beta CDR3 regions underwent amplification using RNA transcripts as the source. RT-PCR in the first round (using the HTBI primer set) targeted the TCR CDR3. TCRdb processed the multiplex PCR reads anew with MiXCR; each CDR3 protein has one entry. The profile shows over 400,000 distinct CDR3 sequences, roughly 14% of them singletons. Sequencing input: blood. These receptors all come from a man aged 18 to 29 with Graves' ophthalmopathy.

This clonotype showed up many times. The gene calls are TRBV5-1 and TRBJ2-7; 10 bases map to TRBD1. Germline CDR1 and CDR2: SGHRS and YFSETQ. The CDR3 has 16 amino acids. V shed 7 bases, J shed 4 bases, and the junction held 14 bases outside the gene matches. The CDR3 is CASCLTPGQGNYEQYF. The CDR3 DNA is TGCGCCAGCTGCCTCACGCCGGGACAGGGGAATTACGAGCAGTACTTC.

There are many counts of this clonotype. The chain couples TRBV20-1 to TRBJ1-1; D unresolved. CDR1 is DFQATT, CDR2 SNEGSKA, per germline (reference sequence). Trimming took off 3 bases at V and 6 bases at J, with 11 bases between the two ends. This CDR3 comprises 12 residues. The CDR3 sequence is CSAREREPEAFF. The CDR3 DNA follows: TGCAGTGCTAGGGAGAGGGAGCCTGAAGCTTTCTTT.

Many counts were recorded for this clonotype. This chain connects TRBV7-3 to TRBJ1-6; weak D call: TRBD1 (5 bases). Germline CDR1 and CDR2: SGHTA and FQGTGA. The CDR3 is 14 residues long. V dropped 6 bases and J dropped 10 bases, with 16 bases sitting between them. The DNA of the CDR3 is TGTGCCAGCAGTCAGACAGCTTCTGGCTCACCCCTCCACTTT. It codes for CASSQTASGSPLHF.

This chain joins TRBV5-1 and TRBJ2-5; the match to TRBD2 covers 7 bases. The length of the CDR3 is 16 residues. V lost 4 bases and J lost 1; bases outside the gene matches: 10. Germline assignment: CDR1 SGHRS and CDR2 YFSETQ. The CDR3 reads CASSPGGPLGQETQYF. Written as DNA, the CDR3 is TGCGCCAGCAGCCCGGGGGGACCCCTCGGCCAAGAGACCCAGTACTTC.

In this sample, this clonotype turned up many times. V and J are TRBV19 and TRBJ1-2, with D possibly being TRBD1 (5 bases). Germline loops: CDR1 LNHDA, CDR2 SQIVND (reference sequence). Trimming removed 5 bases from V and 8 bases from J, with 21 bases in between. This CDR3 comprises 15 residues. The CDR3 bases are TGTGCCAGTAGTTACCGGGACCAGTTCCTTTCAGGCTACACCTTC. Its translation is CASSYRDQFLSGYTF.

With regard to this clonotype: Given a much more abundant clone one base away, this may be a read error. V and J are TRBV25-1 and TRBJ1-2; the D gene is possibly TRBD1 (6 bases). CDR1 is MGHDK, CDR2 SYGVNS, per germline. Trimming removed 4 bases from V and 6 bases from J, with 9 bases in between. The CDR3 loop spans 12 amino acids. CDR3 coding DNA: TGTGCCAGCAGTGGGACAGTCGATGGCTACACCTTC. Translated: CASSGTVDGYTF.

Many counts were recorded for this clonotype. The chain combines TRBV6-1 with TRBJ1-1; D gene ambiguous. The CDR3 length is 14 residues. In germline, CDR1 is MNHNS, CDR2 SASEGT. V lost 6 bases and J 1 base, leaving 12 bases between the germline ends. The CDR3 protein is CASRFTQPNTEAFF. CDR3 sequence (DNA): TGTGCCAGCAGATTCACACAGCCGAACACTGAAGCTTTCTTT.

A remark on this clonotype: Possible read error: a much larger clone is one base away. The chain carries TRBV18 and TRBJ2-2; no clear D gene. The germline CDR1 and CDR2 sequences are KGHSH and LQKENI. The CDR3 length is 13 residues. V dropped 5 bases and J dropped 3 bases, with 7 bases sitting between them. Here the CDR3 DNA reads TGTGCCAGCTCATCATCACACACCGGGGAGCTGTTTTTT. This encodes CASSSSHTGELFF.